This T cell receptor beta chain is from a study of blood T cell repertoires in COVID-19. Study background: Samples taken during acute and convalescent COVID-19 were collected in the United States, Italy and Spain.

Participant reports of clinical history set cohort assignment. V gave up 5 bases and J gave up 1 base, with 10 bases separating them. Germline lookup yields CDR1 SGHNT and CDR2 YENEEA. This CDR3 has 14 residues. As handled by the study authors: Amplification of reference gene primers provided the estimated nucleated cell counts. Using immunoSEQ multiplex PCR, the repertoire was profiled, and TCRdb retains in-frame clones only, with some absent. The V and J calls and clone size were taken over from that table, and D and trimming were inferred from the DNA. This sample has 500,000 or so clones, with approximately 90% found just once.

The gene calls are TRBV11-3 and TRBJ2-3; a weak D match, TRBD1 (6 bases). Input material: PBMCs or T cells enriched from blood (not recorded which). The receptor's source is a woman between 18 and 29 years old who had recovered from COVID-19. The CDR3 DNA is TGTGCCAGCAGCCCGAGGACAGGCACAGATACGCAGTATTTT. This encodes CASSPRTGTDTQYF.